This T cell receptor beta chain comes out of a study of breast tumors, draining lymph nodes, adjacent tissues. MiXCR, applied by TCRdb to the multiplex PCR reads, yields one record per CDR3 protein. The table has roughly 120,000 distinct CDR3 sequences, approximately 20% seen once. CDR3 size: 14 residues. The germline gives CDR1 DFQATT, CDR2 SNEGSKA (reference sequence). V lost 3 bases and J lost 2; bases outside the gene matches: 3. This clonotype was recorded at least ten times. The lymph nodes were axillary draining lymph nodes from breast cancer patients. The receptor comes from a female donor with breast cancer. Some clones in this sample may be carry-over from other donors' samples. Sequenced input: axillary lymph node tissue. This chain uses TRBV20-1 with TRBJ2-1, with TRBD1 matching over 8 bases. CDR3 sequence: CSARRTGPYNEQFF. The CDR3 DNA reads as TGCAGTGCTAGGAGGACAGGGCCCTACAATGAGCAGTTCTTC.